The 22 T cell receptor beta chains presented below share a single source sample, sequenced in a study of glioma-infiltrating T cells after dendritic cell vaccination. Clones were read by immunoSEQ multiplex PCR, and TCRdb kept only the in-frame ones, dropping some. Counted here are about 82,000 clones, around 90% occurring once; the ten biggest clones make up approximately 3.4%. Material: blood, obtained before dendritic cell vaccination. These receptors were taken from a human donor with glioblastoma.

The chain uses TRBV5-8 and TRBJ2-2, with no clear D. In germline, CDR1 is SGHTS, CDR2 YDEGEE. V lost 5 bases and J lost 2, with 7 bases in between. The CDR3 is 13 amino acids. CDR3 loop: CASRQPNTGELFF. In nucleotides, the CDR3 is TGTGCCAGCAGACAACCCAACACCGGGGAGCTGTTTTTT.

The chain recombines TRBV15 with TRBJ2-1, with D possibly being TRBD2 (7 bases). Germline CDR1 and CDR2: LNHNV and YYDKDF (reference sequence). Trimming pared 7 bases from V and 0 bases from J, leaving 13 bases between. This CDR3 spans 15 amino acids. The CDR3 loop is CATKAGASSYNEQFF. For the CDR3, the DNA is TGTGCCACCAAGGCGGGGGCGAGCTCCTACAATGAGCAGTTCTTC.

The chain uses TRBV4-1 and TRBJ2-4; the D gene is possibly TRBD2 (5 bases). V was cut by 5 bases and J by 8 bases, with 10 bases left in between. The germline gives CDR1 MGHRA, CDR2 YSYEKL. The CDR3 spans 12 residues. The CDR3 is CASSSEEYIQYF. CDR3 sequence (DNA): TGCGCCAGCAGCTCGGAGGAATACATTCAGTACTTC.

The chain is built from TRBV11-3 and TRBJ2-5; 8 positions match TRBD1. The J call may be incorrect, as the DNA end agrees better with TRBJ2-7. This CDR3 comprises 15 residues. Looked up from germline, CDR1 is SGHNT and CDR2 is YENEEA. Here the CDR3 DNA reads TGTGCCAGCAGCTTAGGGAGGACAGGGCCCCACGAGCAGTACTTC. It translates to CASSLGRTGPHEQYF.

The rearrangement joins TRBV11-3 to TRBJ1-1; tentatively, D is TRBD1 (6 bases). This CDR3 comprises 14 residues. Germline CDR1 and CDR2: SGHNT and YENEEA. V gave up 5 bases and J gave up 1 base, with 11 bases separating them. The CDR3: CASSLGTKNTEAFF. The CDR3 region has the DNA TGTGCCAGCAGCCTCGGGACAAAGAACACTGAAGCTTTCTTT.

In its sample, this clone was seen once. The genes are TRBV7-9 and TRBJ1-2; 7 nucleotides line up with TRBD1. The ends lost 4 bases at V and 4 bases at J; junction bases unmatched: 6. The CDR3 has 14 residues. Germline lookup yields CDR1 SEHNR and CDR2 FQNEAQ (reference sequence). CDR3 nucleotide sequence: TGTGCCAGCAGCTCACAGGGGAGTGGCTATGGCTACACCTTC. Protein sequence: CASSSQGSGYGYTF.

The CDR3 protein is CASSQVASSYNEQFF. The CDR3 nucleotides read TGCGCCAGCAGCCAAGTGGCTAGCTCCTACAATGAGCAGTTCTTC. This sequence joins TRBV4-1 and TRBJ2-1; D is undetermined. Germline loops: CDR1 MGHRA, CDR2 YSYEKL. The CDR3 loop spans 15 amino acids. Trimming took 1 base from V and 0 from J, leaving 7 bases between them.

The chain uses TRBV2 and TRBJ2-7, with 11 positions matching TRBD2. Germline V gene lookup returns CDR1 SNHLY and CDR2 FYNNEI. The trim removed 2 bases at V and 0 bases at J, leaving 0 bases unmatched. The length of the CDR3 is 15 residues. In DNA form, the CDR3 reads TGTGCCAGCAGTGAAACTAGCGGGAGCTCCTACGAGCAGTACTTC. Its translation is CASSETSGSSYEQYF. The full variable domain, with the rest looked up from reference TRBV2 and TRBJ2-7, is EPEVTQTPSHQVTQMGQEVILRCVPISNHLYFYWYRQILGQKVEFLVSFYNNEISEKSEIFDDQFSVERPDGSNFTLKIRSTKLEDSAMYFCASSETSGSSYEQYFGPGTRLTVT.

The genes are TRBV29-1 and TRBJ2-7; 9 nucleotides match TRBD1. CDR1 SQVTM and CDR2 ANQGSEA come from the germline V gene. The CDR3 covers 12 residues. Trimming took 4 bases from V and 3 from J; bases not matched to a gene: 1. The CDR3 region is CSVGQGGYEQYF. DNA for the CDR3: TGCAGCGTTGGACAGGGGGGCTACGAGCAGTACTTC.

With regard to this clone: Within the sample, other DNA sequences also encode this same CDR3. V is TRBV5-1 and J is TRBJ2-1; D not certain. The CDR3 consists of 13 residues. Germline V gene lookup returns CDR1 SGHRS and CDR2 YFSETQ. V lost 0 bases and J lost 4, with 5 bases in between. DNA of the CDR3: TGCGCCAGCAGCTTGGGGCAGTACAATGAGCAGTTCTTC. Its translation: CASSLGQYNEQFF.

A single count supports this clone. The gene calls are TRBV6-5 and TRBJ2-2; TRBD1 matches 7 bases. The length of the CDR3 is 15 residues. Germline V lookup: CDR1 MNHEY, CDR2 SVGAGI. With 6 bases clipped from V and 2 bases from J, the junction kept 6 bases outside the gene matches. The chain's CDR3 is CASSYGTVNTGELFF. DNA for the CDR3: TGTGCCAGCAGCTACGGGACAGTCAACACCGGGGAGCTGTTTTTT.

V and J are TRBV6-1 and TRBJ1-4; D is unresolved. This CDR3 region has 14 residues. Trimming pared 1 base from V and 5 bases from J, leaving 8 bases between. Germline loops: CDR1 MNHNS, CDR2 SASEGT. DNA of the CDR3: TGTGCCAGCAGTGAAGGCAGGCGAAATGAAAAACTGTTTTTT. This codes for CASSEGRRNEKLFF.

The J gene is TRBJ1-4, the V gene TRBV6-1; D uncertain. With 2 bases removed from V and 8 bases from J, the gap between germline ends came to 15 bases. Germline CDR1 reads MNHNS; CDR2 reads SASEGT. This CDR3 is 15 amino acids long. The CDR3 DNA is TGTGCCAGCAGTGAAAGAGGTGGGAGTGTGGAAAAACTGTTTTTT. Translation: CASSERGGSVEKLFF.

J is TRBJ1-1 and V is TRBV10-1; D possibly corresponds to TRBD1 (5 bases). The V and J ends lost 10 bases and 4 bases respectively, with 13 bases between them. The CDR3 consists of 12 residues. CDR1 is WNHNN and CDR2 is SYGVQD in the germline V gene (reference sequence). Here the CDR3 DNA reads TGCGCCATCGTACAGGTATGCACTGAAGCTTTCTTT. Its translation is CAIVQVCTEAFF.

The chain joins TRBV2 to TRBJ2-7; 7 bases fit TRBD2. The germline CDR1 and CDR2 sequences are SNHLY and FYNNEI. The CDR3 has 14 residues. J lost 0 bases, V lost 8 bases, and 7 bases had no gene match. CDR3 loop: CASGFGGSSYEQYF. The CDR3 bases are TGTGCCAGCGGTTTCGGCGGGAGCTCCTACGAGCAGTACTTC.

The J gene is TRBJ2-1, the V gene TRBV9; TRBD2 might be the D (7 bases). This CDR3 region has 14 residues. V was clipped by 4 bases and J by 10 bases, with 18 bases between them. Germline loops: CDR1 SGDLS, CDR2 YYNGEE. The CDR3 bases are TGTGCCAGCAGCCACGGGGGGCCTCTATGGGAGCAGTTCTTC. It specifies CASSHGGPLWEQFF. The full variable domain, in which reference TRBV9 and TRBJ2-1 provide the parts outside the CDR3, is DSGVTQTPKHLITATGQRVTLRCSPRSGDLSVYWYQQSLDQGLQFLIQYYNGEERAKGNILERFSAQQFPDLHSELNLSSLELGDSALYFCASSHGGPLWEQFFGPGTRLTVL.

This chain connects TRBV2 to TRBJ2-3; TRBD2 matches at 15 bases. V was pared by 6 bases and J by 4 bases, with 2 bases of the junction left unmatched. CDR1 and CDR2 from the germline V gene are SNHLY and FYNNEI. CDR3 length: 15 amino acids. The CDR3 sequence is CASSGTSGGPDTQYF. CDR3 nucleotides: TGTGCCAGCAGCGGGACTAGCGGGGGGCCAGATACGCAGTATTTT.

In DNA form, the CDR3 reads TGTGCCAGCAGCTCCCATCCGGGACAGCTCTCTGGAAACACCATATATTTT. This sequence encodes CASSSHPGQLSGNTIYF. V is TRBV9 and J is TRBJ1-3, with TRBD1 matching 7 bases. Germline loops: CDR1 SGDLS, CDR2 YYNGEE. Trimming at V came to 4 bases and at J to 0 bases, leaving 10 bases not matched to a gene. The CDR3 extends over 17 amino acids.

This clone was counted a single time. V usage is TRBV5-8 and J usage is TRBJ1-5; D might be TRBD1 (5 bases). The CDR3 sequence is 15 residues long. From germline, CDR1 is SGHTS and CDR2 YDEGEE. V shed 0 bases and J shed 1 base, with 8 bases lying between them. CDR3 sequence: CASSLEGLSNQPQHF. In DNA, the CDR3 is TGTGCCAGCAGCTTGGAGGGGCTGAGCAATCAGCCCCAGCATTTT.

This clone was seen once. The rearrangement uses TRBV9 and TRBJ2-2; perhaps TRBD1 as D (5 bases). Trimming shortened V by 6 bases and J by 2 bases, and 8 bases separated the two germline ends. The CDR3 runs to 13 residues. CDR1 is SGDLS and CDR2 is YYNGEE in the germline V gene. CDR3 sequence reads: CASKGANTGELFF. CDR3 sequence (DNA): TGTGCCAGCAAAGGGGCCAACACCGGGGAGCTGTTTTTT.

The CDR3 bases are TGTGCCAGCAGTTTAGGGGATCCGTATGGGAGATACAATGAGCAGTTCTTC. As protein: CASSLGDPYGRYNEQFF. This chain links TRBV27 with TRBJ2-1; TRBD2 is a possible D gene (5 bases). The CDR3 length is 17 residues. The V end was cut by 2 bases, the J end by 4 bases, with 18 bases between. Germline loops: CDR1 MNHEY, CDR2 SMNVEV (reference sequence).

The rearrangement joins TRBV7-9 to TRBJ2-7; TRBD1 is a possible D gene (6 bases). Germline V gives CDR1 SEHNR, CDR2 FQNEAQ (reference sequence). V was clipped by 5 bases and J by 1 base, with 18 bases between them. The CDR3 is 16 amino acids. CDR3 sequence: CASSERGWGGSYEQYF. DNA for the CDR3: TGTGCCAGCAGCGAGAGGGGGTGGGGCGGATCCTACGAGCAGTACTTC.